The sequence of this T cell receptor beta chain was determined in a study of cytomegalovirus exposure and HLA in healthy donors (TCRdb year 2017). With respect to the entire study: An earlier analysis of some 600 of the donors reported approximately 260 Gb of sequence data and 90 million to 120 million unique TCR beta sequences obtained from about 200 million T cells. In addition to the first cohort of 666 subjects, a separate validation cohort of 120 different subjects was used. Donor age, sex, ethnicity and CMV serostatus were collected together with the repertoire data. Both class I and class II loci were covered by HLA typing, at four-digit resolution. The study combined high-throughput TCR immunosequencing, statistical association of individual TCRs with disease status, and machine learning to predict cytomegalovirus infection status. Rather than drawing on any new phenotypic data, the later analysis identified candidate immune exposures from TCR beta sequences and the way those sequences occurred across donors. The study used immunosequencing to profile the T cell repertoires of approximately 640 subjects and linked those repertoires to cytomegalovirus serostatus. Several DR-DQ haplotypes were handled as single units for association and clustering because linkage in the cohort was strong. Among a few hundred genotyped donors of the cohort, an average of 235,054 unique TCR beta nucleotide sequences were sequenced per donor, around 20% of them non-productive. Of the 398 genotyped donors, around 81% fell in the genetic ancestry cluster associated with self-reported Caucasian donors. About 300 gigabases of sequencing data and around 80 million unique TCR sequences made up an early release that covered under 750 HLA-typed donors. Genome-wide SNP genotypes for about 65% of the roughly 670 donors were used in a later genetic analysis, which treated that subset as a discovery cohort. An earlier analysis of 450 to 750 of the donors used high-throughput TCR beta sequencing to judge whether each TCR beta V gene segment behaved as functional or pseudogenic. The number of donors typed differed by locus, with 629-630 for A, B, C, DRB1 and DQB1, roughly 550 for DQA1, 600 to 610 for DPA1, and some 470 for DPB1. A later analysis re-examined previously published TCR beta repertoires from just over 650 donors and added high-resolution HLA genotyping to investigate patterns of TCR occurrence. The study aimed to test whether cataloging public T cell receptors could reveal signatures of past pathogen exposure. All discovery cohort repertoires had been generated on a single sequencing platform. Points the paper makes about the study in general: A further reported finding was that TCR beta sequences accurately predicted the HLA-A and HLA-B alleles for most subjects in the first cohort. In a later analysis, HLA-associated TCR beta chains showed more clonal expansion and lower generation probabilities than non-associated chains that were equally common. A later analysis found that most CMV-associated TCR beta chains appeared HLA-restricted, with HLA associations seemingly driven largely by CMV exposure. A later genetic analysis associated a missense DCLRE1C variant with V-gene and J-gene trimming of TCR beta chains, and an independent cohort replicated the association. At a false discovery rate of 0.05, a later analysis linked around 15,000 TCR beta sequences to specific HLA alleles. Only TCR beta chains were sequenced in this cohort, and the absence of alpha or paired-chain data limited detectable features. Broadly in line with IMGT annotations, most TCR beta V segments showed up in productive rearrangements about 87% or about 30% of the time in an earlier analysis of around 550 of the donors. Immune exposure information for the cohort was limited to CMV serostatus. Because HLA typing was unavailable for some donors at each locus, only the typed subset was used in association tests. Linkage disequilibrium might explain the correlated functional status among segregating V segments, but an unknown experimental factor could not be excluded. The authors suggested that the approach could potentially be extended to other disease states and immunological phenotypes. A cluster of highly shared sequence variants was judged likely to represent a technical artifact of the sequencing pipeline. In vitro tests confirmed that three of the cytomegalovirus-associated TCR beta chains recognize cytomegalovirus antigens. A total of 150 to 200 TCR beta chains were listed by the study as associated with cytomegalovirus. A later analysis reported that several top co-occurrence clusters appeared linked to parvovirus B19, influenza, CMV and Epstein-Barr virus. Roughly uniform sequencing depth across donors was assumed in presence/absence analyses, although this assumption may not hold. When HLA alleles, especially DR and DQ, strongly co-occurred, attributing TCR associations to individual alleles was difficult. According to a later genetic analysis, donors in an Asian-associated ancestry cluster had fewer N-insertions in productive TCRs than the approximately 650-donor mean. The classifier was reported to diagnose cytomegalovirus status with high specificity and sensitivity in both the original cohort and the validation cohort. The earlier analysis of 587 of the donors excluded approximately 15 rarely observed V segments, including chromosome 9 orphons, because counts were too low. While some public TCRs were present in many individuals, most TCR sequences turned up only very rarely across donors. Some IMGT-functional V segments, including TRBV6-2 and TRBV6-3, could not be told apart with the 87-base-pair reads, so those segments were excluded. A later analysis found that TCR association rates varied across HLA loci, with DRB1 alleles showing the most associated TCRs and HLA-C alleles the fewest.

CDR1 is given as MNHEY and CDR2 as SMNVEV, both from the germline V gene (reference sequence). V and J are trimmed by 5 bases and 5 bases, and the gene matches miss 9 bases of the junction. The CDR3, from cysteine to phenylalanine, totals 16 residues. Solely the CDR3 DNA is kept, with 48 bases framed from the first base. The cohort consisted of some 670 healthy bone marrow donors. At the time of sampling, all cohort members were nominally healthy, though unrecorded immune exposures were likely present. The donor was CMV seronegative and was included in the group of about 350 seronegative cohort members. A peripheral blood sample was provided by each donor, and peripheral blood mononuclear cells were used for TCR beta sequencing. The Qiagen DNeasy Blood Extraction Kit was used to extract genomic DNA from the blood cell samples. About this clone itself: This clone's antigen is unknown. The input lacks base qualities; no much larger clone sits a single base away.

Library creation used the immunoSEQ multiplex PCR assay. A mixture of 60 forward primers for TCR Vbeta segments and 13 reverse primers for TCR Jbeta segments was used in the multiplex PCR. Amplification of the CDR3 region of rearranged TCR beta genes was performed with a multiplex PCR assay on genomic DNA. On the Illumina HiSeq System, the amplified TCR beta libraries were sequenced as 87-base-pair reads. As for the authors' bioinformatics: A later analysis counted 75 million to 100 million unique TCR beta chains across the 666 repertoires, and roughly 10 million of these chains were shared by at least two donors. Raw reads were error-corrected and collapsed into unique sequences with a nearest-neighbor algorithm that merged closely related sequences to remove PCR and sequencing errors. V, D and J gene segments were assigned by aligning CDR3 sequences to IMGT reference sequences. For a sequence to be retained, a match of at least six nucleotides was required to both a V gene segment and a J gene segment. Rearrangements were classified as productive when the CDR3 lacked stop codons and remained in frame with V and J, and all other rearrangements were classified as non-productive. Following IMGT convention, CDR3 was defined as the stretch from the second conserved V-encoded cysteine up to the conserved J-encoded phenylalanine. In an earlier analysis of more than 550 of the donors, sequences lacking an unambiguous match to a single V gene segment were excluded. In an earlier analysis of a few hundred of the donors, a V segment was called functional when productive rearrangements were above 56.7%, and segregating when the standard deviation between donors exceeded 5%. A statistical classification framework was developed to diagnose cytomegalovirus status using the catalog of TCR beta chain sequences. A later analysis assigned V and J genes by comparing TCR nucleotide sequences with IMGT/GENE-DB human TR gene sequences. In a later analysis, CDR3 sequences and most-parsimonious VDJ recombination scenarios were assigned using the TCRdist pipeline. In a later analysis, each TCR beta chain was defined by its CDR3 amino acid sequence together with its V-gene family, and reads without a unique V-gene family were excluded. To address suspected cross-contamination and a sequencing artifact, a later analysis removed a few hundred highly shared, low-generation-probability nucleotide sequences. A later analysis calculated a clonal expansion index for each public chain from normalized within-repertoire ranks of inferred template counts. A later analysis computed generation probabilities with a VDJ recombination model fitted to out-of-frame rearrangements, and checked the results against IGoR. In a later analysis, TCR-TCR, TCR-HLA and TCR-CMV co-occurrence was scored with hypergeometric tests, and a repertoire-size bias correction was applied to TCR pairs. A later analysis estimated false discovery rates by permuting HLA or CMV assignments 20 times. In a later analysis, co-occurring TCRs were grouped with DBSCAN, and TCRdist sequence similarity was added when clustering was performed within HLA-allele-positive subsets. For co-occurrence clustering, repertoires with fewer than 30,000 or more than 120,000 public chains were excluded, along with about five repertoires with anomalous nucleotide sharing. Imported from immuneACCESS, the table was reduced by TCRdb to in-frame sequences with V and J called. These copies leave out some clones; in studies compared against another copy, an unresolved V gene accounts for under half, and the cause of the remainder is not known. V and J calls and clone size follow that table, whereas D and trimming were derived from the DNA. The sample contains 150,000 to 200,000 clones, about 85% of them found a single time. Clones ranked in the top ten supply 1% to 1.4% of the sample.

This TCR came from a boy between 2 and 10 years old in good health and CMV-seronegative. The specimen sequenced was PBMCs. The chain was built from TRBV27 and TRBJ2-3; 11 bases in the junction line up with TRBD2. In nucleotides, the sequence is TGTGCCAGCAGTCTTTCTCTAGCGGGGGGAGAAGATACGCAGTATTTT. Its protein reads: CASSLSLAGGEDTQYF.